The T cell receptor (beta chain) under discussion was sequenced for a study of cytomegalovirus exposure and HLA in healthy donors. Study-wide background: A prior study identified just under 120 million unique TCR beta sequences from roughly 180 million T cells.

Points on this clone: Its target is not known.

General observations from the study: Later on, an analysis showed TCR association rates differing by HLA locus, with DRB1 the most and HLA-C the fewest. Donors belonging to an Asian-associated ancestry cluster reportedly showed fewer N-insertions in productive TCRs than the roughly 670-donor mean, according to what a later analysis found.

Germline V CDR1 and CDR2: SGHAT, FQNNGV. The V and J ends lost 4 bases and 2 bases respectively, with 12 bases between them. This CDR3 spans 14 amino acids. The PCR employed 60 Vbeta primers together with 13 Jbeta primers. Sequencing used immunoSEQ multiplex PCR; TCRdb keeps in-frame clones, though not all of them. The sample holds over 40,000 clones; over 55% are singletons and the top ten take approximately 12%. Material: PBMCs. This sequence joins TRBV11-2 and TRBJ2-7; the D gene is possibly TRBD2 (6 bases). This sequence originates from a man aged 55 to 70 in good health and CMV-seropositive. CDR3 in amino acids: CASSWFSGAYEQYF. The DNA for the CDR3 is TGTGCCAGCAGCTGGTTTAGCGGAGCCTACGAGCAGTACTTC.